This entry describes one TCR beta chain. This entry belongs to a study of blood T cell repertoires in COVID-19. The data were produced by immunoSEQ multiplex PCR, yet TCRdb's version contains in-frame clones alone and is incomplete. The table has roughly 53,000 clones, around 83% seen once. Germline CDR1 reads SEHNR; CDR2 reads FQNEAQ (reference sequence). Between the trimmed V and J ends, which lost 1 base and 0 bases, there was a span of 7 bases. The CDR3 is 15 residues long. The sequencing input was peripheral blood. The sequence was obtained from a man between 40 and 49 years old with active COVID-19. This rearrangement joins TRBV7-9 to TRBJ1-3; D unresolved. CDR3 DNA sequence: TGTGCCAGCAGCTTAGTTTCCGGCTCTGGAAACACCATATATTTT. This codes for CASSLVSGSGNTIYF. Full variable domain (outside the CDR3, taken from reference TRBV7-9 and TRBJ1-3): DTGVSQNPRHKITKRGQNVTFRCDPISEHNRLYWYRQTLGQGPEFLTYFQNEAQLEKSRLLSDRFSAERPKGSFSTLEIQRTEQGDSAMYLCASSLVSGSGNTIYFGEGSWLTVV.